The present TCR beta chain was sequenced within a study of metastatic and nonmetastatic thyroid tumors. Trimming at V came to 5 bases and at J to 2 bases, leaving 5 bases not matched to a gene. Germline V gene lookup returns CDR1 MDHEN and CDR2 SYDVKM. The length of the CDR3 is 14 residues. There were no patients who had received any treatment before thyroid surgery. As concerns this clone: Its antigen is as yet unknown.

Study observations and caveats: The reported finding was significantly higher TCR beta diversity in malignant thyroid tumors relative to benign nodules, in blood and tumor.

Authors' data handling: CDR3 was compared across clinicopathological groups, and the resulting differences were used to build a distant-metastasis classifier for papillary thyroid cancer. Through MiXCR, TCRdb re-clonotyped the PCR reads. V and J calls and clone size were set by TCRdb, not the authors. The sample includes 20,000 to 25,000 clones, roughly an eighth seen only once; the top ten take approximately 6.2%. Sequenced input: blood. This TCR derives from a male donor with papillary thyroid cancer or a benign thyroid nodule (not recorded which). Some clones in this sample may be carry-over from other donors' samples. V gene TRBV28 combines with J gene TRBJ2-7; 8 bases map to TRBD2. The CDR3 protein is CASSRRGGAYEQYF. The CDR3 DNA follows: TGTGCCAGCAGTCGTCGGGGGGGGGCCTACGAGCAGTACTTC.